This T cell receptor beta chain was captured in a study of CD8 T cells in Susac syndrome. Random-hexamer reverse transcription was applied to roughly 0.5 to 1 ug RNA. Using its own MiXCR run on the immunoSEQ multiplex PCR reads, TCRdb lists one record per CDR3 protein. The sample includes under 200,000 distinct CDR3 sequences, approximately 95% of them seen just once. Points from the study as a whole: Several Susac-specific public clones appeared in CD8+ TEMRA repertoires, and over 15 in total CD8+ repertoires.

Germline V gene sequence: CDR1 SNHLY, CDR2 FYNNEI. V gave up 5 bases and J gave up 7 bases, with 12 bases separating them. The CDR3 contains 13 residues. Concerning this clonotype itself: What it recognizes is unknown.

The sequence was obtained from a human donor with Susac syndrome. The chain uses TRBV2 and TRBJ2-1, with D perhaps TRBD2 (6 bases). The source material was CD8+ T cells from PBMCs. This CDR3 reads CASSHGTRNEQFF. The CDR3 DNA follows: TGTGCCAGCAGTCACGGGACTCGAAATGAGCAGTTCTTC.